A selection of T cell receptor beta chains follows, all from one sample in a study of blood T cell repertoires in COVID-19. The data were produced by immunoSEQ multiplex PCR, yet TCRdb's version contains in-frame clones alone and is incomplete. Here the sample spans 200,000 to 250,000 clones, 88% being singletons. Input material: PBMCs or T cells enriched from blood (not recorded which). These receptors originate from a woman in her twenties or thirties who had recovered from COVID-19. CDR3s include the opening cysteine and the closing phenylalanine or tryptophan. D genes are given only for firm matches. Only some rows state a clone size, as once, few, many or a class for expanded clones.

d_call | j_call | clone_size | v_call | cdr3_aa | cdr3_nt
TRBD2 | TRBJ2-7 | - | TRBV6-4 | CASRETSGSYEQYF | TGTGCCAGCAGGGAGACTAGCGGTTCCTACGAGCAGTACTTC
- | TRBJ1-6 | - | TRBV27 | CASSWGDNSPLHF | TGTGCCAGCAGTTGGGGGGATAATTCACCCCTCCACTTT
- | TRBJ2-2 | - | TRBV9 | CASSVGGADTGELFF | TGTGCCAGCAGCGTTGGGGGGGCGGACACCGGGGAGCTGTTTTTT
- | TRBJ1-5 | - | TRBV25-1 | CASSEDSYQPQHF | TGTGCCAGCAGTGAAGACAGTTATCAGCCCCAGCATTTT
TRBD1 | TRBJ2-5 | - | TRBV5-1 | CASSYGTAQETQYF | TGCGCCAGCAGCTATGGGACAGCTCAAGAGACCCAGTACTTC
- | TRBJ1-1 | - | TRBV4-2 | CASSQEVQGSYNTEAFF | TGTGCCAGCAGCCAAGAGGTCCAGGGATCCTATAACACTGAAGCTTTCTTT
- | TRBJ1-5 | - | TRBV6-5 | CASSYSTGQPQHF | TGTGCCAGCAGTTACTCGACAGGCCAGCCCCAGCATTTT
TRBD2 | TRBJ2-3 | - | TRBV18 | CASSPFVAGADTQYF | TGTGCCAGCTCACCATTCGTTGCGGGGGCAGATACGCAGTATTTT
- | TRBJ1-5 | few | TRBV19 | CASSPQGPQPQHF | TGTGCCAGTAGTCCACAGGGTCCTCAGCCCCAGCATTTT
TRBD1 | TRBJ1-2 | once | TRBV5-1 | CASSLAAGGIGYGYTF | TGCGCCAGCAGCTTGGCCGCAGGGGGCATCGGCTATGGCTACACCTTC
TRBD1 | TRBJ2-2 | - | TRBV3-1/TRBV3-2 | CASRTGQGDTGELFF | TGTGCCAGCAGGACGGGACAGGGGGACACCGGGGAGCTGTTTTTT
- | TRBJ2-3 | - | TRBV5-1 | CASSAGQFTDTQYF | TGCGCCAGCAGCGCGGGACAGTTCACAGATACGCAGTATTTT
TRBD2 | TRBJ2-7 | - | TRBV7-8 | CASSLGLEGYEQYF | TGTGCCAGCAGCTTGGGACTAGAAGGCTACGAGCAGTACTTC
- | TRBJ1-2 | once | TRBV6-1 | CASSEGGLAGYTF | TGTGCCAGCAGTGAAGGAGGGTTGGCTGGCTACACCTTC
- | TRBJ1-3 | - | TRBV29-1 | CSVYESGGNTIYF | TGCAGCGTTTACGAGTCCGGTGGAAACACCATATATTTT
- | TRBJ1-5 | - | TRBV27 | CASSTQVEVGNQPQHF | TGTGCCAGCAGCACTCAGGTGGAGGTTGGCAATCAGCCCCAGCATTTT
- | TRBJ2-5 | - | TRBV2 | CASSGQAQETQYF | TGTGCCAGCAGTGGACAGGCTCAAGAGACCCAGTACTTC
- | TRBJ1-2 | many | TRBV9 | CASSVELTGNYGYTF | TGTGCCAGCAGCGTAGAGCTAACAGGCAACTATGGCTACACCTTC
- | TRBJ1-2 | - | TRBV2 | CASSEARPGGVDGYTF | TGTGCCAGCAGTGAAGCCCGACCGGGGGGAGTGGATGGCTACACCTTC
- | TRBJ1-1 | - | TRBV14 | CASSQGMGAVEAFF | TGTGCCAGCAGCCAAGGTATGGGGGCCGTTGAAGCTTTCTTT
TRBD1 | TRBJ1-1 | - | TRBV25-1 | CASSTPGGRSEAFF | TGTGCCAGCAGTACCCCAGGGGGCCGGTCTGAAGCTTTCTTT
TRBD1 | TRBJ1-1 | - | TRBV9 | CASSDPQGMNTEAFF | TGTGCCAGCAGCGACCCACAGGGGATGAACACTGAAGCTTTCTTT
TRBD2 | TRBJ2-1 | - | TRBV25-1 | CASSEYRGGVNEQFF | TGTGCCAGCAGTGAATATCGCGGGGGGGTAAATGAGCAGTTCTTC
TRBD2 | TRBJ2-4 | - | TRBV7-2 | CASSRRGSGVDKNIQYF | TGTGCCAGCAGCCGCAGGGGTAGCGGGGTGGACAAAAACATTCAGTACTTC
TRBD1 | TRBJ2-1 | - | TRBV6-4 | CASSELFGQGHEQFF | TGTGCCAGCAGTGAATTGTTTGGACAGGGTCATGAGCAGTTCTTC
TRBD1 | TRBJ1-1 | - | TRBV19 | CASSPQGAITEAFF | TGTGCCAGTAGTCCACAGGGGGCTATCACTGAAGCTTTCTTT
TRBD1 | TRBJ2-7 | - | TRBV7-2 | CASSISGTGSYEQYF | TGTGCCAGCAGCATCTCCGGGACAGGGAGCTACGAGCAGTACTTC
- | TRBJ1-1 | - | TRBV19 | CASSMSANTEAFF | TGTGCCAGTAGTATGAGCGCGAACACTGAAGCTTTCTTT
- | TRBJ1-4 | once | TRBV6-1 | CASSEIWGLKEKLFF | TGTGCCAGCAGTGAAATCTGGGGGCTCAAAGAAAAACTGTTTTTT
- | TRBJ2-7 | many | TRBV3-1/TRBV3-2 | CASGRTLASYEQYF | TGTGCCAGCGGCAGAACGCTGGCCTCCTACGAGCAGTACTTC
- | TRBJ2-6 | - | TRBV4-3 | CASSQVERGGFRSGANVLTF | TGCGCCAGCAGCCAAGTCGAGAGGGGGGGCTTCCGCTCTGGGGCCAACGTCCTGACTTTC
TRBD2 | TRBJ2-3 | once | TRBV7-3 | CASSLNSGGQTDTQYF | TGTGCCAGCAGCTTAAATAGCGGGGGGCAAACAGATACGCAGTATTTT
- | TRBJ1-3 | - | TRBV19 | CASSPHLGNTIYF | TGTGCCAGTAGTCCACACCTGGGAAACACCATATATTTT
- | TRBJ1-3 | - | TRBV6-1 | CASSDRAGRSGNTIYF | TGTGCCAGCAGTGACAGGGCCGGCAGATCTGGAAACACCATATATTTT
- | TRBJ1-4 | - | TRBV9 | CASSPGHGANEKLFF | TGTGCCAGCAGCCCCGGGCACGGGGCTAATGAAAAACTGTTTTTT
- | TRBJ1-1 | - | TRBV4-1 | CASSQEYREGNTEAFF | TGCGCCAGCAGCCAAGAGTATAGGGAGGGAAACACTGAAGCTTTCTTT
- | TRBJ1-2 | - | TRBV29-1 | CSVTWGRAGYTF | TGCAGCGTTACGTGGGGGAGGGCTGGCTACACCTTC
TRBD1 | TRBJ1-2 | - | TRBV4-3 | CASSWGQGISYGYTF | TGCGCCAGCAGCTGGGGACAGGGGATCAGCTATGGCTACACCTTC
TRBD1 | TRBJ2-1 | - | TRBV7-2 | CASSSSGTGGVEQFF | TGTGCCAGCAGCTCGTCCGGGACAGGGGGCGTCGAGCAGTTCTTC
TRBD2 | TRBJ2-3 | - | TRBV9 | CASKRGGADTQYF | TGTGCCAGTAAGCGGGGAGGGGCAGATACGCAGTATTTT
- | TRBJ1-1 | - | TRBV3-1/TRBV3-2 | CASSQGREGEAFF | TGTGCCAGCAGCCAAGGGAGGGAGGGTGAAGCTTTCTTT
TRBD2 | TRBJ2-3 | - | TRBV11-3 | CASSSKLAGENTDTQYF | TGTGCCAGCAGCTCCAAACTAGCGGGGGAGAACACAGATACGCAGTATTTT